This entry lists 23 T cell receptor beta chains sequenced from one sample in a study of regulatory T cells in long-lasting Graves disease. Time point: persistent/refractory GD, antithyroid drugs over 5 years with positive TRAb. TCR sequences were obtained from RNA taken from PBMCs. TCR beta libraries were built with iRepertoire HTBI primers and Arm-PCR of CDR3 regions. TCRdb redid the calling of the multiplex PCR reads with MiXCR, one entry per CDR3 protein. The sample shows 400,000 to 500,000 distinct CDR3 sequences, around 20% of them seen only once. This specimen was peripheral blood mononuclear cells (PBMCs), taken when the disease was refractory, from a patient treated with antithyroid drugs. The receptor set was obtained from a female donor with Graves disease.

The chain uses TRBV12-3 or TRBV12-4 and TRBJ2-1; unclear D gene. The CDR3 length is 15 residues. Trimming removed 1 base at V and 0 bases at J, with 7 bases between. The CDR3 nucleotides are TGTGCCAGCAGTTTAGGACACCCCTCCTACAATGAGCAGTTCTTC. Translation: CASSLGHPSYNEQFF.

This clonotype has a count of ten or more. The rearrangement links TRBV12-3 or TRBV12-4 to TRBJ2-2, with a weak D call TRBD2 (6 bases). This CDR3 is built from 15 residues. V shed 6 bases and J shed 1 base, with 12 bases lying between them. The CDR3 DNA reads as TGTGCCAGCAGCCTTAGCGGCCTGAACACCGGGGAGCTGTTTTTT. Residues: CASSLSGLNTGELFF.

The chain links TRBV19 to TRBJ2-3; D is uncertain. The germline CDR1 and CDR2 sequences are LNHDA and SQIVND (reference sequence). This CDR3 region has 12 residues. The V end lost 3 bases, the J end lost 5 bases, and 6 bases lay between the germline ends. DNA for the CDR3: TGTGCCAGTAGTATGGGCCTAGATACGCAGTATTTT. It yields the protein CASSMGLDTQYF. The full variable domain, rest sourced from reference TRBV19 and TRBJ2-3, is DGGITQSPKYLFRKEGQNVTLSCEQNLNHDAMYWYRQDPGQGLRLIYYSQIVNDFQKGDIAEGYSVSREKKESFPLTVTSAQKNPTAFYLCASSMGLDTQYFGPGTRLTVL.

The gene calls are TRBV5-1 and TRBJ2-5; 9 bases agree with TRBD1. J gave up 4 bases and V 7 bases, and 5 bases lay outside the gene matches. The germline V gene encodes CDR1 SGHRS and CDR2 YFSETQ. The CDR3 contains 13 residues. The CDR3 region is CASARQGGETQYF. For the CDR3, the DNA is TGCGCCAGCGCGCGACAGGGGGGAGAGACCCAGTACTTC.

The V and J genes are TRBV19 and TRBJ1-5, with unresolved D. The germline CDR1 and CDR2 sequences are LNHDA and SQIVND (reference sequence). The V and J ends lost 4 bases and 2 bases respectively, with 9 bases between them. The CDR3 spans 14 residues. CDR3 amino acids: CASSKRAGNQPQHF. CDR3 in DNA: TGTGCCAGTAGTAAAAGGGCCGGCAATCAGCCCCAGCATTTT.

This clonotype was seen repeatedly, ten times or more. V usage is TRBV28 and J usage is TRBJ2-4; 8 nucleotides agree with TRBD1. CDR1 is MDHEN and CDR2 is SYDVKM in the germline V gene. Trimming removed 1 base from V and 2 bases from J; junction bases left unmatched: 4. This CDR3 is built from 16 residues. DNA for the CDR3: TGTGCCAGCAGTTTATCCCAGGGGGCCACCAAAAACATTCAGTACTTC. It yields the protein CASSLSQGATKNIQYF. Full variable domain (rest looked up from reference TRBV28 and TRBJ2-4): DVKVTQSSRYLVKRTGEKVFLECVQDMDHENMFWYRQDPGLGLRLIYFSYDVKMKEKGDIPEGYSVSREKKERFSLILESASTNQTSMYLCASSLSQGATKNIQYFGAGTRLSVL.

The table lists this clonotype with a few counts. V is TRBV30 and J is TRBJ2-5; no clear D. Trimming pared 5 bases from V and 4 bases from J, leaving 17 bases between. This CDR3 has 14 residues. Germline V gene lookup returns CDR1 GTSNPN and CDR2 SVGIG (reference sequence). CDR3 coding DNA: TGTGCCTGGTCCGAAAGAGGTATGGGAGAGACCCAGTACTTC. As protein: CAWSERGMGETQYF.

This clonotype occurred many times. The V gene is TRBV12-3 or TRBV12-4, the J gene TRBJ1-5; 7 bases line up with TRBD1. Trimming took 7 bases from V and 7 from J; bases not matched to a gene: 7. The CDR3 is 13 amino acids. DNA for the CDR3: TGTGCCAGCACGGACAGGCAAAGACAGCCCCAGCATTTT. It is translated as CASTDRQRQPQHF.

This clonotype has only a few counts. Written as DNA, the CDR3 is TGTGCCAGCTCACCAGGAAACAGTCAAGAGACCCAGTACTTC. This translates into CASSPGNSQETQYF. The V and J genes are TRBV18 and TRBJ2-5; D unclear. V was pared by 2 bases and J by 2 bases, with 9 bases between. This CDR3 has 14 residues. Germline V CDR1 and CDR2: KGHSH, LQKENI.

The sample holds many counts of this clonotype. The rearrangement links TRBV5-1 to TRBJ2-6; D unresolved. Deletions cut 0 bases from V and 1 base from J, with 8 bases between. Germline lookup yields CDR1 SGHRS and CDR2 YFSETQ. The CDR3 extends over 16 amino acids. The CDR3 loop reads CASSLESRSGANVLTF. As DNA, the CDR3 is TGCGCCAGCAGCTTGGAGAGTAGGTCTGGGGCCAACGTCCTGACTTTC. The whole variable domain, filled in from reference TRBV5-1 and TRBJ2-6, reads KAGVTQTPRYLIKTRGQQVTLSCSPISGHRSVSWYQQTPGQGLQFLFEYFSETQRNKGNFPGRFSGRQFSNSRSEMNVSTLELGDSALYLCASSLESRSGANVLTFGAGSRLTVL.

The gene calls are TRBV2 and TRBJ1-2, with 8 bases that match TRBD1. The V gene's germline CDR1 is SNHLY and CDR2 FYNNEI. The CDR3 runs 12 residues. V dropped 6 bases and J dropped 5; count of bases not matched to a gene: 2. In DNA form, the CDR3 reads TGTGCCAGCAGACAGGGGGTTTATGGCTACACCTTC. It translates to CASRQGVYGYTF. Complete variable domain (other parts from reference TRBV2 and TRBJ1-2): EPEVTQTPSHQVTQMGQEVILRCVPISNHLYFYWYRQILGQKVEFLVSFYNNEISEKSEIFDDQFSVERPDGSNFTLKIRSTKLEDSAMYFCASRQGVYGYTFGSGTRLTVV.

In its sample, this clonotype was seen many times. This chain uses TRBV28 with TRBJ2-7; 14 bases map to TRBD2. V lost 4 bases and J lost 1; bases outside the gene matches: 6. The length of the CDR3 is 17 residues. CDR1 is MDHEN, CDR2 SYDVKM, per germline. CDR3 residues: CASSYPGTSGSSYEQYF. The CDR3, as DNA: TGTGCCAGCAGTTACCCCGGGACTAGCGGGAGTTCCTACGAGCAGTACTTC.

This clonotype has a handful of counts. The V and J genes are TRBV19 and TRBJ1-5, with D unresolved. This CDR3 is 17 amino acids long. Germline values: CDR1 LNHDA, CDR2 SQIVND (reference sequence). Trimming left V 2 bases short and J 2 bases short, with 16 bases between. DNA of the CDR3: TGTGCCAGTAGTATACGCTCTGAAGTGTCTGGCAATCAGCCCCAGCATTTT. Translated: CASSIRSEVSGNQPQHF.

CDR3: CASSQGTYQETQYF. CDR3 DNA sequence: TGTGCCAGCAGCCAAGGTACTTACCAAGAGACCCAGTACTTC. The J gene is TRBJ2-5, the V gene TRBV4-2; no firm D call. The V and J ends lost 1 base and 0 bases respectively, with 6 bases between them. CDR3 length: 14 residues. In germline, CDR1 is LGHNA, CDR2 YNFKEQ.

This clonotype has just a few counts. The chain carries TRBV3-1 and TRBJ2-6, with a weak D call TRBD2 (6 bases). Trimming took 0 bases from V and 2 from J, leaving 11 bases between them. This CDR3 has 17 residues. Germline CDR1 reads LGHDT; CDR2 reads YNNKEL (reference sequence). The CDR3 here is CASSQEAGRAGANVLTF. CDR3 coding DNA: TGTGCCAGCAGCCAAGAGGCGGGGCGGGCTGGGGCCAACGTCCTGACTTTC.

This clonotype was observed many times. V is TRBV3-1 and J is TRBJ2-5, with a possible D match to TRBD2 (5 bases). Germline CDR1 and CDR2: LGHDT and YNNKEL (reference sequence). The length of the CDR3 is 14 residues. V dropped 7 bases and J dropped 2 bases, with 14 bases sitting between them. CDR3 in amino acids: CASNPGSWQETQYF. CDR3 coding DNA: TGTGCCAGCAATCCGGGGAGTTGGCAAGAGACCCAGTACTTC.

This clonotype was counted at least ten times. V gene TRBV16 combines with J gene TRBJ2-7, with a weak D call TRBD2 (6 bases). Trimming cost V 3 bases and J 3 bases, with 9 bases left between them. Per germline, CDR1 KGHSY and CDR2 FQNENV. The CDR3 loop spans 13 amino acids. This CDR3 is CASSHWDFYEQYF. CDR3 bases: TGTGCCAGCAGCCACTGGGACTTCTACGAGCAGTACTTC.

This sequence joins TRBV15 and TRBJ2-5, with 10 bases aligning to TRBD2. V shed 0 bases, J shed 5 bases, and the junction held 12 bases outside the gene matches. This CDR3 is 18 amino acids long. Germline CDR1 reads LNHNV; CDR2 reads YYDKDF (reference sequence). The chain's CDR3 is CATSRDQGLAPQGETQYF. The CDR3 nucleotides read TGTGCCACCAGCAGAGATCAGGGACTAGCGCCTCAGGGGGAGACCCAGTACTTC. Full variable domain (rest looked up from reference TRBV15 and TRBJ2-5): DAMVIQNPRYQVTQFGKPVTLSCSQTLNHNVMYWYQQKSSQAPKLLFHYYDKDFNNEADTPDNFQSRRPNTSFCFLDIRSPGLGDTAMYLCATSRDQGLAPQGETQYFGPGTRLLVL.

As regards this clonotype: A much larger clone lies one base from this, so it may be a read error. The chain has TRBV7-3 and TRBJ2-7; TRBD2 matches 8 bases. The CDR3 is made up of 14 amino acids. Per the germline V gene, CDR1 is SGHTA and CDR2 is FQGTGA. The CDR3 DNA reads as TGTGCCAGCGGCTTAACGGGGGGGGAGGGCGAGCAGTACTTC. Encoded protein: CASGLTGGEGEQYF.

This clonotype came up many times. The chain combines TRBV28 with TRBJ1-2, with a possible D match to TRBD1 (5 bases). The CDR3 has 15 residues. Germline loops: CDR1 MDHEN, CDR2 SYDVKM. Between the trimmed V and J ends, which lost 6 bases and 0 bases, there was a span of 14 bases. The CDR3 loop is CASRPATATNYGYTF. The CDR3 nucleotides are TGTGCCAGCAGGCCCGCGACAGCTACTAACTATGGCTACACCTTC.

Comment on this clonotype: A read error may explain this, as a much larger clone is one base away. This chain uses TRBV20-1 with TRBJ2-7, with 11 bases that match TRBD2. This CDR3 region has 14 residues. Germline loops: CDR1 DFQATT, CDR2 SNEGSKA (reference sequence). CDR3 in amino acids: CSAGTSGSTNERYF. As DNA, the CDR3 is TGCAGTGCTGGAACTAGCGGGAGTACGAACGAGCGGTACTTC.

This clonotype was counted only a few times. A read error is likely here: a far larger clone is one base away. The chain employs TRBV6-5 and TRBJ2-7; D is ambiguous. The CDR3 spans 11 residues. Trimming took 2 bases from V and 2 from J, leaving 1 base between them. Germline assignment: CDR1 MNHEY and CDR2 SVGAGI. The CDR3 is CASSYPYEQYF. DNA of the CDR3: TGTGCCAGCAGTTACCCCTACGAGCAGTACTTC.

This clonotype occurred a few times. The rearrangement links TRBV3-1 to TRBJ2-5; D unresolved. The length of the CDR3 is 15 residues. Germline CDR1 reads LGHDT; CDR2 reads YNNKEL (reference sequence). V was pared by 0 bases and J by 1 base, with 9 bases between. CDR3 loop: CASSQDMGPQETQYF. In DNA, the CDR3 is TGTGCCAGCAGCCAAGATATGGGTCCCCAAGAGACCCAGTACTTC.